Below, one TCR beta chain is given with its context. Its antigen specificity is not known. No much larger clonotype is one base removed from it; base qualities were not supplied. TCRbeta CDR3 regions were amplified from genomic DNA using the immunoSEQ Assay, a bias-controlled multiplex PCR. Per the source publication's procedure: Nucleated cell counts per sample were estimated from amplification of reference gene primers within the assay. To quantify the absolute abundance of each unique TCRbeta CDR3 rearrangement, sequence reads were collapsed and filtered. For each sample, productive Simpson clonality was calculated as the square root of Simpson's diversity index across productive rearrangements. TCRdb mirrors the immuneACCESS table, restricted to in-frame sequences. Some clones are absent from its copies; in checked studies, under half trace to an unresolved V gene, and the reason for the others is unknown. That table supplies the V and J calls and clone size; D and trimming were determined from the DNA. This sample lists roughly 50,000 clones; 75% to 90% were detected once. Of the sample, 13% to 15% is held by the ten largest clones.

This record comes from a study of blood T cell repertoires in COVID-19 (dated by TCRdb to about 2020). At the level of the whole study: Samples from collaborators originated in the United States, Italy and Spain and spanned both the acute and convalescent phases of COVID-19. The material from the prospective study consisted of cDNA or gDNA derived from T cells, B-cell-depleted T cells, or PBMCs. The dataset comprised deeply sampled blood TCRbeta repertoires from subjects exposed to, actively infected with, or recovered from COVID-19. A freely available public database, intended as a resource for researchers studying the immune response to SARS-CoV-2, is where the repertoires were released. The samples were drawn from the first 160 participants of the ongoing ImmuneRACE study and from 1,200 or so subjects provided by 6 global collaborators. The sample metadata nearly always contained a de-identified subject ID, COVID-19 status, age in years and sex. Where HLA class I and class II types were available, the types were taken from metadata supplied by the sample provider, not from assay-based typing.

The germline V gene encodes CDR1 SGHKS and CDR2 YYEKEE (reference sequence). V lost 5 bases and J lost 0 bases, and the count of bases not matched to a germline gene is 7. Inclusive of the bounding cysteine and phenylalanine, the CDR3 is 16 residues long. Only CDR3 DNA is held: 48 bases, read in frame from base 1. Whole blood was collected in K2EDTA tubes by collaborating institutions according to the institutions' own protocols. For TCRbeta analysis, collaborators shipped samples as frozen whole blood, isolated PBMCs, or DNA extracted from either of those sample types. Beyond this particular receptor, the publication reports: How much clinical and demographic metadata was included differed by source and by participant, and the metadata was provided uncurated.

This TCR was sampled from a woman in her fifties or sixties with active COVID-19. The chain joins TRBV5-5 to TRBJ2-7; TRBD1 agrees with 11 junctional bases. Specimen: peripheral blood. In nucleotides, the sequence is TGTGCCAGCAGGCAACCGGGACAGGGGGTCTCCTACGAGCAGTACTTC. Translated, it gives CASRQPGQGVSYEQYF.